This T cell receptor beta chain originates from a study of blood T cell repertoires in COVID-19. Study details: Some COVID-19 samples were acute and others convalescent; all came from the United States, Italy and Spain. From T cells, B-cell-depleted T cells, or PBMCs came the material, which was cDNA or gDNA.

Methods used by the authors: Amplified reference gene primers provided the basis for estimating nucleated cell counts. This table comes from immunoSEQ multiplex PCR, and its TCRdb copy is limited to in-frame clones, with some not included. The V and J calls and clone size were taken over from that table, and D and trimming were inferred from the DNA. Here the sample spans about 47,000 clones, about two thirds being singletons. Source material: peripheral blood. The clonotype originates from an elderly man with acute or convalescent COVID-19.

As DNA, the CDR3 is TGTGCCAGCAGGCTCCCCCCGGGACAGGTAAATGAGCAGTTCTTC. This gives the protein CASRLPPGQVNEQFF. The rearrangement uses TRBV7-2 and TRBJ2-1; TRBD1 matches at 8 bases. Germline V gives CDR1 SGHTA, CDR2 FQGNSA. This CDR3 is built from 15 residues. The ends lost 6 bases at V and 7 bases at J; junction bases unmatched: 11.